Listed below are T cell receptor beta chains from one sample, sequenced in a study of T cell responses to AZD1222 COVID-19 vaccine. Produced via immunoSEQ multiplex PCR; TCRdb's table is partial and in-frame only. In the table there are roughly 150,000 clones, approximately 90% of which are singletons. Specimen: peripheral blood, collected after recovery from COVID-19. These receptors all stem from an adult who had recovered from COVID-19. CDR3s include the opening cysteine and the closing phenylalanine or tryptophan. D genes are given only for firm matches. The size entry is marked missing in some rows and otherwise reads once, few, many or a size class.

size	J	V	D	DNA	CDR3
.	TRBJ2-1	TRBV27	TRBD2	TGTGCCAGCAGGGAGCGGGGGTCCTACAATGAGCAGTTCTTC	CASRERGSYNEQFF
once	TRBJ1-4	TRBV7-9	.	TGTGCCAGCAGCTTAGATGAAGAGGGTTATAGAGAAAAACTGTTTTTT	CASSLDEEGYREKLFF
.	TRBJ1-1	TRBV5-8	TRBD1	TGTGCCAGCAGCTTGGTCAGACAGGGGATAGGCACTGAAGCTTTCTTT	CASSLVRQGIGTEAFF
.	TRBJ2-3	TRBV5-4	.	TGTGCCAGCAGCTTGGAAGGCGGGAGCACAGATACGCAGTATTTT	CASSLEGGSTDTQYF
.	TRBJ2-7	TRBV29-1	TRBD2	TGCAGCGTTGGATCTAGCGGATCCTACGAGCAGTACTTC	CSVGSSGSYEQYF
.	TRBJ2-7	TRBV28	.	TGTGCCAGCAGCCTACCTTCCAGCTCCTACGAGCAGTACTTC	CASSLPSSSYEQYF
.	TRBJ1-2	TRBV5-1	.	TGCGCCAGCAGCCCGGACGTCCAGGCAGTTTATGGCTACACCTTC	CASSPDVQAVYGYTF
.	TRBJ2-7	TRBV10-1	.	TGCGCCAGCACCAGGCCGAGAGCCTACGAGCAGTACTTC	CASTRPRAYEQYF
.	TRBJ1-4	TRBV28	.	TGTGCCAGCAGTTTATACATCCAGGGAAGTAATGAAAAACTGTTTTTT	CASSLYIQGSNEKLFF
.	TRBJ1-2	TRBV7-2	TRBD1	TGTGCCAGCAGCTTAGTGGGACAGGCTAACTATGGCTACACCTTC	CASSLVGQANYGYTF
.	TRBJ2-7	TRBV10-1	.	TGCGCCATCTGGGACTTCCTGTACGAGCAGTACTTC	CAIWDFLYEQYF
.	TRBJ2-3	TRBV2	.	TGTGCCAGCAAGGGCGGTTTCACAGATACGCAGTATTTT	CASKGGFTDTQYF
.	TRBJ1-4	TRBV5-1	.	TGCGCCAGCAGCGCCACAGGGACCCTTGGTGAAAAACTGTTTTTT	CASSATGTLGEKLFF
once	TRBJ1-1	TRBV19	.	TGTGCCAGTAGTATCCCCCCCATGTCTCACGAAGTTTTCTTT	CASSIPPMSHEVFF
.	TRBJ2-7	TRBV19	TRBD2	TGTGCCAGTAGTCATGGCGGGGGGGCGTACGAGCAGTACTTC	CASSHGGGAYEQYF
.	TRBJ1-1	TRBV28	.	TGTGCCAGCACCACCCAGGAGTCTGAAGCTTTCTTT	CASTTQESEAFF
.	TRBJ1-2	TRBV19	.	TGTGCCAGTCTCAGGGCAGGGGAGCATGGCTACACCTTC	CASLRAGEHGYTF
.	TRBJ1-5	TRBV4-2	TRBD1	TGTGCCAGCAGCTTAGAGGACAGGGGAGACAATCAGCCCCAGCATTTT	CASSLEDRGDNQPQHF
.	TRBJ2-1	TRBV24-1	TRBD2	TGTGCCACCAGTGACCGGGCCGGACTAGCGGGATACAATGAGCAGTTCTTC	CATSDRAGLAGYNEQFF
once	TRBJ1-5	TRBV18	.	TGTGCCAGCTCACCGTACAGTAATCAGCCCCAGCATTTT	CASSPYSNQPQHF
.	TRBJ2-3	TRBV28	TRBD1	TGTGCCAGCAGTCCCGTGGGACAGGGTCTGGGGGCAGATACGCAGTATTTT	CASSPVGQGLGADTQYF
.	TRBJ2-7	TRBV28	TRBD2	TGTGCCAGCCTGGGGGGGGACTCCTACGAGCAGTACTTC	CASLGGDSYEQYF
.	TRBJ1-1	TRBV5-1	.	TGCGCCAGCAGCCCCTCCTCAGAGAGAGCTGAAGCTTTCTTT	CASSPSSERAEAFF
.	TRBJ2-3	TRBV5-1	TRBD2	TGCGCCAGCAGCCCCGCGGGAGGGACAGATACGCAGTATTTT	CASSPAGGTDTQYF
.	TRBJ2-7	TRBV5-1	.	TGCGCCAGCAGCCTTGACTCCTGGTTAAACGAGCAGTACTTC	CASSLDSWLNEQYF
.	TRBJ1-1	TRBV9	.	TGTGCCAGCAGCGCCTATAACATGAACACTGAAGCTTTCTTT	CASSAYNMNTEAFF
.	TRBJ1-2	TRBV19	.	TGTGCCAGTAGTATAGGTGCAGGGGTGATCTATGGCTACACCTTC	CASSIGAGVIYGYTF
.	TRBJ1-2	TRBV25-1	.	TGTGCCAGCACCTCCGGGGTTCGTTCCGGCTACACCTTC	CASTSGVRSGYTF
.	TRBJ1-5	TRBV19	.	TGTGCCAGTAGTATCTCCGGGGGCTTCAATCAGCCCCAGCATTTT	CASSISGGFNQPQHF
.	TRBJ1-4	TRBV4-1	TRBD1	TGCGCCAGCAGCCACCCCGGACAGGGGGCGGAAAAACTGTTTTTT	CASSHPGQGAEKLFF
.	TRBJ1-3	TRBV9	TRBD1	TGTGCCAGCAGCGTCTTCTCAGCGGGGACAGGGTCGGGAGGAAACACCATATATTTT	CASSVFSAGTGSGGNTIYF
few	TRBJ2-5	TRBV11-2	.	TGTGCCAGCAGCTTAAGTCACCAAGAGACCCAGTACTTC	CASSLSHQETQYF
.	TRBJ2-2	TRBV4-3	.	TGCGCCAGCAGCCAAGATCGGACGGACACCGGGGAGCTGTTTTTT	CASSQDRTDTGELFF
once	TRBJ2-7	TRBV9	TRBD2	TGTGCCAGCAGCGTAGTAGCTAGCGGGGGGCCTGAACCCTACGAGCAGTACTTC	CASSVVASGGPEPYEQYF
.	TRBJ2-5	TRBV18	.	TGTGCCAGCTCACCGTTAAACAGGCCCCAAGAGACCCAGTACTTC	CASSPLNRPQETQYF
.	TRBJ1-2	TRBV7-6	.	TGTGCCAGCAGCTTAGAAGCAGGCCTAAACTATGGCTACACCTTC	CASSLEAGLNYGYTF
.	TRBJ1-2	TRBV10-3	.	TGTGCCATCAGTGAGTCCAGGGGCCTCGAGTATGGCTACACCTTC	CAISESRGLEYGYTF
.	TRBJ2-3	TRBV7-3	.	TGTGCCAGCAGCGCAAATGGGCCAACAGATACGCAGTATTTT	CASSANGPTDTQYF
.	TRBJ2-3	TRBV5-1	.	TGCGCCAGCAGCTTGGTAGGACAGTTCACAGATACGCAGTATTTT	CASSLVGQFTDTQYF
.	TRBJ2-7	TRBV2	.	TGTGCCAGCAGTGAAATGGTATTCTACGAGCAGTACTTC	CASSEMVFYEQYF
.	TRBJ2-1	TRBV7-2	.	TGTGCCAGCAGCTTAGGTGCAGGGGATTCTCCCAATGAGCAGTTCTTC	CASSLGAGDSPNEQFF
.	TRBJ1-5	TRBV6-5	.	TGTGCCAGCTCAGGGGATCTTAATAGCAATCAGCCCCAGCATTTT	CASSGDLNSNQPQHF
.	TRBJ2-3	TRBV12-3/TRBV12-4	.	TGTGCCAGCAGTTCCTCCTACACAGATACGCAGTATTTT	CASSSSYTDTQYF
.	TRBJ1-5	TRBV28	.	TGTGCCAGCAGTCTGCAGGGGAGTCAGCCCCAGCATTTT	CASSLQGSQPQHF
once	TRBJ2-5	TRBV5-5	.	TGTGCCAGCAGCTTCCAGGAAGAAGAGACCCAGTACTTC	CASSFQEEETQYF
once	TRBJ2-3	TRBV10-3	TRBD2	TGTGCCATCAGTGGAGGGACTAGCGGGAAAACAGATACGCAGTATTTT	CAISGGTSGKTDTQYF
.	TRBJ2-5	TRBV4-1	.	TGCGCCAGCAGCCAAGTAGAAGGCTTCGTTGAGACCCAGTACTTC	CASSQVEGFVETQYF
.	TRBJ1-1	TRBV5-4	TRBD1	TGTGCCAGCAGCTTTGGGGGACAGGGTTCGAGCACTGAAGCTTTCTTT	CASSFGGQGSSTEAFF
.	TRBJ1-2	TRBV3-1/TRBV3-2	TRBD1	TGTGCCAGCAGCACCACCCGGGACAGGGGGAATGGCTACACCTTC	CASSTTRDRGNGYTF
.	TRBJ2-7	TRBV6-2/TRBV6-3	TRBD1	TGTGCCAGCAGTTCGGGACAGAGTTACGAGCAGTACTTC	CASSSGQSYEQYF
once	TRBJ1-1	TRBV7-7	TRBD1	TGTGCCAGCAGCTCATTGACAGGGCCTGGAGGCACTGAAGCTTTCTTT	CASSSLTGPGGTEAFF
.	TRBJ1-2	TRBV3-1/TRBV3-2	TRBD1	TGTGCCAGCAGCCAAGCAGGGGGCGAAGCTCTCTATGGCTACACCTTC	CASSQAGGEALYGYTF
.	TRBJ2-5	TRBV6-4	.	TGTGCCATCCCCACTAGTAGCCTCCAAGAGACCCAGTACTTC	CAIPTSSLQETQYF